These 24 T cell receptor beta chains share one sample of origin, sequenced in a study of T cell changes during pregnancy in multiple sclerosis. Sequencing was performed with immunoSEQ multiplex PCR; in TCRdb, only in-frame clones are kept and a portion is missing. The sample lists just under 35,000 clones; roughly 90% were seen once. The material sequenced was peripheral blood, taken in the second trimester of pregnancy. The source is a female donor in good health, enrolled as a control in a pregnancy study.

The rearrangement uses TRBV7-8 and TRBJ2-7; 13 bases map to TRBD2. Germline V gene lookup returns CDR1 SGHVS and CDR2 FQNEAQ. Trimming at V came to 1 base and at J to 2 bases, leaving 2 bases not matched to a gene. The CDR3 covers 16 residues. CDR3 amino acids: CASSLGTSGGPYEQYF. The CDR3 nucleotides are TGTGCCAGCAGCTTAGGGACTAGCGGGGGCCCCTACGAGCAGTACTTC.

The rearrangement uses TRBV19 and TRBJ1-2, with D possibly TRBD1 on 6 matching bases. The CDR3 consists of 12 residues. Trimming pared 9 bases from V and 5 bases from J, leaving 13 bases between. CDR1 is LNHDA, CDR2 SQIVND, per germline (reference sequence). The CDR3 is CASQGPEYGYTF. For the CDR3, the DNA is TGTGCCAGCCAGGGGCCGGAATATGGCTACACCTTC.

The chain uses TRBV6-1 and TRBJ1-1; perhaps TRBD1 as D (5 bases). The CDR3 spans 18 residues. CDR1 and CDR2 (germline): MNHNS, SASEGT. Trimming shortened V by 2 bases and J by 0 bases, and 19 bases separated the two germline ends. The CDR3: CASSETLLRGGMNTEAFF. Here the CDR3 DNA reads TGTGCCAGCAGTGAAACCCTCCTTCGGGGGGGGATGAACACTGAAGCTTTCTTT.

The chain carries TRBV7-8 and TRBJ2-1; 12 positions agree with TRBD2. CDR1 and CDR2 from the germline V gene are SGHVS and FQNEAQ. The V gene end was trimmed by 3 bases and the J gene end by 7 bases; junction bases not matched to a gene: 7. The CDR3 contains 16 residues. CDR3 sequence: CASSLSTSGRGNEQFF. For the CDR3, the DNA is TGTGCCAGCAGCTTGTCGACTAGCGGGAGAGGGAATGAGCAGTTCTTC. The whole variable domain, filled in from reference TRBV7-8 and TRBJ2-1, reads GAGVSQSPRYKVAKRGQDVALRCDPISGHVSLFWYQQALGQGPEFLTYFQNEAQLDKSGLPSDRFFAERPEGSVSTLKIQRTQQEDSAVYLCASSLSTSGRGNEQFFGPGTRLTVL.

The rearrangement links TRBV6-6 to TRBJ2-3; 8 positions match TRBD1. V trimming: 3 bases; J trimming: 0 bases; junction bases outside the gene matches: 5. CDR1 is MNHNY and CDR2 is SVGAGI in the germline V gene (reference sequence). The CDR3 extends over 16 amino acids. The CDR3 nucleotides are TGTGCCAGCAGTTATCCCCAGGGGGCTAGCACAGATACGCAGTATTTT. Protein product: CASSYPQGASTDTQYF.

The rearrangement joins TRBV9 to TRBJ2-3; D possibly corresponds to TRBD2 (6 bases). The CDR3 is made up of 17 amino acids. Germline V gene lookup returns CDR1 SGDLS and CDR2 YYNGEE. The V gene lost 3 bases and the J gene lost 5 bases, with 22 bases spanning the gap. The CDR3 spells CASSAPGRGSFVDTQYF. Here the CDR3 DNA reads TGTGCCAGCAGCGCTCCGGGCCGGGGGAGTTTTGTAGATACGCAGTATTTT. The variable domain in full, with the rest retrieved from reference TRBV9 and TRBJ2-3, is DSGVTQTPKHLITATGQRVTLRCSPRSGDLSVYWYQQSLDQGLQFLIQYYNGEERAKGNILERFSAQQFPDLHSELNLSSLELGDSALYFCASSAPGRGSFVDTQYFGPGTRLTVL.

In DNA, the CDR3 is TGTGCCAGCAGTTACCGGGACACGTACAATGAGCAGTTCTTC. The encoded protein is CASSYRDTYNEQFF. The V and J genes are TRBV6-7 and TRBJ2-1, with D tentatively TRBD1 (6 bases). TRBV6-7 is annotated as an ORF whose role is uncertain. Trimming pared 2 bases from V and 4 bases from J, leaving 9 bases between. The CDR3 spans 14 residues.

The V and J genes are TRBV11-1 and TRBJ2-1, with 9 bases identical to TRBD2. The ends lost 8 bases at V and 6 bases at J; junction bases unmatched: 8. Germline V lookup: CDR1 SGHAT, CDR2 FQDESV (reference sequence). The CDR3 loop spans 14 amino acids. The CDR3 DNA follows: TGTGCCAGCGACATCGGTAGCGGGGGCAATGAGCAGTTCTTC. This encodes CASDIGSGGNEQFF. The complete variable domain, with remaining parts taken from reference TRBV11-1 and TRBJ2-1, reads EAEVAQSPRYKITEKSQAVAFWCDPISGHATLYWYRQILGQGPELLVQFQDESVVDDSQLPKDRFSAERLKGVDSTLKIQPAELGDSAMYLCASDIGSGGNEQFFGPGTRLTVL.

This clone is a singleton in its sample. The chain employs TRBV5-6 and TRBJ1-2, with 7 bases aligning to TRBD1. This CDR3 comprises 14 residues. Germline CDR1 and CDR2: SGHDT and YYEEEE. J was trimmed by 7 bases and V by 3 bases; bases with no gene match: 9. In DNA form, the CDR3 reads TGTGCCAGCAGCTCCCAGGACAGGTACCCTGGCTACACCTTC. This translates into CASSSQDRYPGYTF.

V and J are TRBV9 and TRBJ2-7, with 7 bases fitting TRBD2. CDR1 and CDR2 (germline): SGDLS, YYNGEE. There are 15 residues in the CDR3. J was trimmed by 3 bases and V by 4 bases; bases with no gene match: 10. The CDR3 sequence: CASSSRTSLIYEQYF. CDR3 DNA: TGTGCCAGCAGCTCCAGGACTAGTCTCATCTACGAGCAGTACTTC.

CDR3 DNA: TGTGCCAGTAGTATTGGGGGCGAGACCCAGTACTTC. Protein product: CASSIGGETQYF. The V call is TRBV19, the J call TRBJ2-5; D might be TRBD1 (6 bases). Germline CDR1 and CDR2: LNHDA and SQIVND (reference sequence). CDR3 length: 12 amino acids. Trimming shortened V by 3 bases and J by 5 bases, and 7 bases separated the two germline ends.

This clone was observed a handful of times. The V gene is TRBV5-6, the J gene TRBJ1-1; TRBD1 might be the D (6 bases). Trimming pared 3 bases from V and 1 base from J, leaving 19 bases between. Per the germline V gene, CDR1 is SGHDT and CDR2 is YYEEEE. The CDR3 has 17 amino acids. The DNA of the CDR3 is TGTGCCAGCAGCTCTCTACTGAGGACAGTAAAGAACACTGAAGCTTTCTTT. The encoded protein is CASSSLLRTVKNTEAFF.

The V gene is TRBV28, the J gene TRBJ2-3; 7 bases align to TRBD1. Germline trimming cut 7 bases from V and 5 bases from J; bases unmatched to any gene: 9. The CDR3 is 14 amino acids. Germline-derived CDR1 and CDR2 are MDHEN and SYDVKM. The CDR3 sequence is CASKGAPAGDTQYF. The CDR3 coding sequence is TGTGCCAGCAAGGGGGCCCCTGCCGGAGATACGCAGTATTTT.

This sequence joins TRBV6-5 and TRBJ1-5; D ambiguous. Trimming pared 4 bases from V and 5 bases from J, leaving 12 bases between. Per the germline V gene, CDR1 is MNHEY and CDR2 is SVGAGI. The CDR3 covers 14 residues. The CDR3 protein is CASSLPGIHQPQHF. The CDR3 DNA is TGTGCCAGCAGTTTACCAGGAATTCATCAGCCCCAGCATTTT.

This chain uses TRBV7-3 with TRBJ2-3; TRBD2 matches 8 bases. Germline CDR1 and CDR2: SGHTA and FQGTGA. The CDR3 is made up of 19 amino acids. With 3 bases clipped from V and 6 bases from J, the junction kept 20 bases outside the gene matches. This CDR3 reads CASSFPDYHSGDGADTQYF. The CDR3 nucleotides are TGTGCCAGCAGCTTTCCCGACTACCATAGCGGGGACGGAGCGGATACGCAGTATTTT.

This clone was counted a single time. V is TRBV7-8 and J is TRBJ1-2; TRBD1 is a possible D gene (6 bases). Trimming removed 5 bases at V and 8 bases at J, with 21 bases between. CDR1 and CDR2 from the germline V gene are SGHVS and FQNEAQ. The CDR3 has 15 residues. This CDR3 reads CASSLLSNRAQGYTF. In nucleotides, the CDR3 is TGTGCCAGCAGCCTCCTGTCCAACAGGGCTCAAGGCTACACCTTC.

The V gene is TRBV27, the J gene TRBJ2-7, with D unresolved. CDR1 and CDR2 from the germline V gene are MNHEY and SMNVEV (reference sequence). The CDR3 contains 13 residues. Trimming took 2 bases from V and 5 from J, leaving 10 bases between them. The chain's CDR3 is CASSLRGNHEQYF. CDR3 DNA sequence: TGTGCCAGCAGTTTACGAGGTAACCACGAGCAGTACTTC.

This clone showed up just once. V and J are TRBV27 and TRBJ2-1; 8 bases line up with TRBD2. This CDR3 has 17 residues. Per the germline V gene, CDR1 is MNHEY and CDR2 is SMNVEV (reference sequence). V shed 5 bases, J shed 0 bases, and the junction held 9 bases outside the gene matches. CDR3 sequence (DNA): TGTGCCAGCAGTCGCGGGGTAGCGGGAAGCTCCTACAATGAGCAGTTCTTC. Encoded protein: CASSRGVAGSSYNEQFF.

The chain joins TRBV5-3 to TRBJ2-7; TRBD1 aligns across 9 bases. TRBV5-3 is an ORF, with its function uncertain. This CDR3 region has 16 residues. The trim removed 5 bases at V and 4 bases at J, leaving 13 bases unmatched. The CDR3: CARRCDHGTGNYEQYF. The CDR3 DNA reads TGTGCCAGAAGATGCGACCACGGGACAGGGAATTACGAGCAGTACTTC.

The chain couples TRBV6-1 to TRBJ1-2, with 9 bases fitting TRBD1. Looked up from germline, CDR1 is MNHNS and CDR2 is SASEGT. CDR3 size: 14 residues. V lost 6 bases, J lost 0 bases, and 2 bases stayed unmatched. CDR3 sequence reads: CASRTGGTNYGYTF. CDR3 in DNA: TGTGCCAGCAGGACAGGGGGGACTAACTATGGCTACACCTTC.

The chain has TRBV4-3 and TRBJ1-1; 12 nucleotides agree with TRBD1. The CDR3 is 16 amino acids. The germline V gene encodes CDR1 LGHNA and CDR2 YSLEER. With V trimmed by 5 bases and J by 5 bases, 9 bases remained unmatched. CDR3 coding DNA: TGCGCCAGCAGCTCCCTCGGGGACAGGGGGCAAACTGAAGCTTTCTTT. Translation: CASSSLGDRGQTEAFF.

The CDR3 loop is CASSQDRASGGQAGELFF. The CDR3 nucleotides read TGCGCCAGCAGCCAAGATCGGGCTAGCGGGGGCCAGGCCGGGGAGCTGTTTTTT. V gene TRBV4-3 combines with J gene TRBJ2-2; 10 bases align to TRBD2. V was clipped by 0 bases and J by 6 bases; unmatched bases: 10. The CDR3 sequence is 18 residues long. The germline CDR1 and CDR2 sequences are LGHNA and YSLEER.

V is TRBV2 and J is TRBJ2-5; D may be TRBD1 (6 bases). The end of the DNA is better explained by TRBJ2-7, so the J call may be wrong. This CDR3 region has 14 residues. The germline CDR1 and CDR2 sequences are SNHLY and FYNNEI. CDR3 sequence (DNA): TGTGCCGCCAAATGGGGGCCCAGCTCCTACGAGCAGTACTTC. It specifies CAAKWGPSSYEQYF.

The rearrangement uses TRBV5-5 and TRBJ1-2; the D is unclear. Trimming shortened V by 2 bases and J by 1 base, and 12 bases separated the two germline ends. Per the germline V gene, CDR1 is SGHKS and CDR2 is YYEKEE (reference sequence). CDR3 length: 15 amino acids. DNA for the CDR3: TGTGCCAGCAGCTTAGGTACGGGAAATAACTATGGCTACACCTTC. It translates to CASSLGTGNNYGYTF.